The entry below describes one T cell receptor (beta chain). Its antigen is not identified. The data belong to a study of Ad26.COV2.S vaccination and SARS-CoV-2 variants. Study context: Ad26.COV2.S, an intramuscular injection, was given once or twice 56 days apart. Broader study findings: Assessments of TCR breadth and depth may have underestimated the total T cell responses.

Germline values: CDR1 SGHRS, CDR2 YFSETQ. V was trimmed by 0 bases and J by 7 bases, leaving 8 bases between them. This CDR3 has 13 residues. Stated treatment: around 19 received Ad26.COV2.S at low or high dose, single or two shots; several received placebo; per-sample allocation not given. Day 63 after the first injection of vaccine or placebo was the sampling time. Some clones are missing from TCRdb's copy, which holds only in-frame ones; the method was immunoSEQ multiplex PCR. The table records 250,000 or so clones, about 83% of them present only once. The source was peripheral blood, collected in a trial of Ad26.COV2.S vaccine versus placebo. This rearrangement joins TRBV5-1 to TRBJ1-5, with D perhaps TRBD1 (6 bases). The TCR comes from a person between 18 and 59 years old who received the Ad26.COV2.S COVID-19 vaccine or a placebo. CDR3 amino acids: CASSLEGEQPQHF. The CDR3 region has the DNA TGCGCCAGCAGCTTGGAGGGGGAACAGCCCCAGCATTTT.